These 3 T cell receptor beta chains were all obtained from the same sample, sequenced in a study of CD8+ T cells in alopecia areata. Extracted RNA was reverse transcribed into cDNA, the sequencing template. Produced via immunoSEQ multiplex PCR; TCRdb's table is partial and in-frame only. The profile shows some 200,000 clones, 50% to 75% of them singletons. The source material was CD4+ T cells sorted from blood, sampled at week 0. The receptors originated from a human donor with alopecia areata.

This rearrangement joins TRBV7-9 to TRBJ2-5; TRBD2 matches 9 bases. The CDR3 sequence is 17 residues long. With 5 bases clipped from V and 3 bases from J, the junction kept 13 bases outside the gene matches. Germline V gives CDR1 SEHNR, CDR2 FQNEAQ (reference sequence). The CDR3 bases are TGTGCCAGCAGCCCCTTTAGCGGGGGTGAGAAAAAAGAGACCCAGTACTTC. Encoded protein: CASSPFSGGEKKETQYF.

The rearrangement joins TRBV6-1 to TRBJ1-5; D unresolved. Looked up from germline, CDR1 is MNHNS and CDR2 is SASEGT. The CDR3 has 13 residues. V was trimmed by 0 bases and J by 7 bases, leaving 7 bases between them. The DNA for the CDR3 is TGTGCCAGCAGTGAAGCACGATCACAGCCCCAGCATTTT. Its protein product is CASSEARSQPQHF.

This clone was detected a few times. The V gene is TRBV14, the J gene TRBJ1-3; possibly TRBD1 for D (5 bases). Germline CDR1 SGHDN, CDR2 FVKESK. V lost 5 bases and J 15 bases, leaving 20 bases between the germline ends. The length of the CDR3 is 13 residues. The CDR3 DNA reads as TGTGCCAGCAGCGCCATCGAGGGACGGGTGGGATATTTT. Residues: CASSAIEGRVGYF.